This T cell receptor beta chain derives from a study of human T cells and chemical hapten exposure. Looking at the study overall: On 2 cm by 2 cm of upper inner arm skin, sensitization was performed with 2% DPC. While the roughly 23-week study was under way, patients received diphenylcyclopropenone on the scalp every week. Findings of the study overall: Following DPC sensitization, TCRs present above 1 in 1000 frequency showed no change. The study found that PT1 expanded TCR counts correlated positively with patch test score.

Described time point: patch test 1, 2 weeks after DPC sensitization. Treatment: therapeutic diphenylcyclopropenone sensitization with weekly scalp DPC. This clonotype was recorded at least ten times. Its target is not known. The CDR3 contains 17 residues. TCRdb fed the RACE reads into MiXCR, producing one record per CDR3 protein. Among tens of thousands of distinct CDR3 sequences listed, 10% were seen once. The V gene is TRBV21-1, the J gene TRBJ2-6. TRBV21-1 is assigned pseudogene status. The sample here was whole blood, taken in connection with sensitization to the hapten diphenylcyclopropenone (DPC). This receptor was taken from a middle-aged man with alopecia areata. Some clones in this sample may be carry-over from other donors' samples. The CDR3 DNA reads TGTGCCAGCACCCGACACCCTAGGAAGTCTGGGGCCAACGTCCTGACTTTC. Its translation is CASTRHPRKSGANVLTF.